The 17 T cell receptor beta chains given below trace back to one sample, sequenced in a study of cytomegalovirus exposure and HLA in healthy donors. The study ran its PCR with 60 Vbeta and 13 Jbeta primers. Method: immunoSEQ multiplex PCR; TCRdb's copy keeps in-frame clones and lacks some. The sample has more than 85,000 clones, approximately 77% seen once. The sample taken for sequencing was PBMCs. These receptors all come from a male donor in good health and CMV-seropositive.

This chain links TRBV5-4 with TRBJ2-2, with TRBD2 as a possible D gene (6 bases). Trimming pared 1 base from V and 0 bases from J, leaving 10 bases between. The germline V gene has CDR1 SGHNT and CDR2 YYREEE (reference sequence). CDR3 size: 16 residues. The CDR3 sequence: CASSLPSASNTGELFF. The CDR3 nucleotides are TGTGCCAGCAGCTTGCCTAGCGCTTCGAACACCGGGGAGCTGTTTTTT.

The V gene is TRBV11-2, the J gene TRBJ2-7; TRBD1 aligns across 11 bases. Trimming took 5 bases from V and 2 from J; bases not matched to a gene: 5. Germline V gives CDR1 SGHAT, CDR2 FQNNGV. The CDR3 consists of 15 residues. The chain's CDR3 is CASSPGTGGTYEQYF. The DNA for the CDR3 is TGTGCCAGCAGCCCCGGGACAGGGGGTACCTACGAGCAGTACTTC. The full variable domain, rest sourced from reference TRBV11-2 and TRBJ2-7, is EAGVAQSPRYKIIEKRQSVAFWCNPISGHATLYWYQQILGQGPKLLIQFQNNGVVDDSQLPKDRFSAERLKGVDSTLKIQPAKLEDSAVYLCASSPGTGGTYEQYFGPGTRLTVT.

The chain recombines TRBV15 with TRBJ1-3, with TRBD1 as a possible D gene (5 bases). V was cut by 0 bases and J by 0 bases, with 12 bases left in between. The germline gives CDR1 LNHNV, CDR2 YYDKDF (reference sequence). The CDR3 runs 17 residues. This chain's CDR3 is CATSRDRGGGSGNTIYF. As DNA, the CDR3 is TGTGCCACCAGCAGAGATCGGGGGGGTGGCTCTGGAAACACCATATATTTT.

The J gene is TRBJ1-5, the V gene TRBV4-1, with 10 bases identical to TRBD1. This CDR3 is 14 amino acids long. V dropped 6 bases and J dropped 4; count of bases not matched to a gene: 3. Germline V lookup: CDR1 MGHRA, CDR2 YSYEKL. The CDR3 DNA follows: TGCGCCAGCAGGCGACAGGGGGCGAATCAGCCCCAGCATTTT. Translating it yields CASRRQGANQPQHF.

A few counts support this clone. The rearrangement uses TRBV5-1 and TRBJ1-6; D is possibly TRBD1 (6 bases). In germline, CDR1 is SGHRS, CDR2 YFSETQ. Trimming shortened V by 5 bases and J by 14 bases, and 26 bases separated the two germline ends. The CDR3 has 16 residues. DNA for the CDR3: TGCGCCAGCAGTCCTGGGGGCAGGGTCCTGGCTCGAGCCCTCCACTTT. This translates into CASSPGGRVLARALHF.

CDR3 sequence reads: CASSSGVSLWTQYF. The DNA for the CDR3 is TGTGCCAGCAGCTCCGGGGTTTCGTTGTGGACCCAGTACTTC. This sequence joins TRBV7-9 and TRBJ2-5; tentative D call: TRBD2 (5 bases). The V and J ends lost 4 bases and 7 bases respectively, with 16 bases between them. CDR3 size: 14 residues. Germline values: CDR1 SEHNR, CDR2 FQNEAQ (reference sequence).

CDR3: CASSSGTGSGVDTQYF. The DNA for the CDR3 is TGTGCCAGCAGTTCCGGGACAGGTTCGGGGGTAGATACGCAGTATTTT. The chain uses TRBV27 and TRBJ2-3; 8 bases line up with TRBD1. Germline CDR1 reads MNHEY; CDR2 reads SMNVEV (reference sequence). V was clipped by 4 bases and J by 5 bases; unmatched bases: 11. The CDR3 covers 16 residues.

The chain couples TRBV6-1 to TRBJ1-3, with D perhaps TRBD1 (6 bases). Germline-derived CDR1 and CDR2 are MNHNS and SASEGT. CDR3 length: 16 amino acids. V was clipped by 0 bases and J by 2 bases, with 11 bases between them. This CDR3 is CASSEAQGTAGNTIYF. In DNA form, the CDR3 reads TGTGCCAGCAGTGAAGCCCAGGGGACGGCTGGAAACACCATATATTTT.

The CDR3 protein is CASSPGQGGGYTF. The DNA of the CDR3 is TGTGCCAGCAGTCCGGGACAGGGGGGTGGCTACACCTTC. V gene TRBV6-5 combines with J gene TRBJ1-2, with 11 bases that match TRBD1. Germline V gene sequence: CDR1 MNHEY, CDR2 SVGAGI. With V trimmed by 5 bases and J by 7 bases, 3 bases remained unmatched. This CDR3 spans 13 amino acids.

The chain joins TRBV15 to TRBJ2-7; TRBD1 is a possible D gene (5 bases). Germline-derived CDR1 and CDR2 are LNHNV and YYDKDF (reference sequence). The CDR3 extends over 15 amino acids. The ends were cut back, 0 bases at V and 6 bases at J, with 15 bases in the middle. The CDR3 loop reads CATSRDRAEISEQYF. The CDR3 coding sequence is TGTGCCACCAGCAGAGACAGGGCTGAAATTAGCGAGCAGTACTTC.

The chain uses TRBV5-6 and TRBJ2-7; maybe TRBD1 (6 bases). This CDR3 contains 13 residues. V was clipped by 4 bases and J by 4 bases, with 12 bases between them. Germline V CDR1 and CDR2: SGHDT, YYEEEE. The CDR3 coding sequence is TGTGCCAGCAGCCGAGGGGGTCGGTACGAGCAGTACTTC. This codes for CASSRGGRYEQYF.

This clone was picked up one time. The chain carries TRBV6-1 and TRBJ2-1; 8 nucleotides match TRBD1. J gave up 12 bases and V 3 bases, and 1 base lay outside the gene matches. The CDR3 runs to 11 residues. CDR1 MNHNS and CDR2 SASEGT come from the germline V gene. CDR3 in DNA: TGTGCCAGCAGTGAGGGGACAGGGCAGTTCTTC. This encodes CASSEGTGQFF.

This sequence joins TRBV4-1 and TRBJ2-1; 9 bases align to TRBD1. The J segment lost 11 bases and the V segment lost 2 bases, leaving 10 bases of the junction unmatched. CDR1 is MGHRA and CDR2 is YSYEKL in the germline V gene. The CDR3 totals 15 residues. CDR3 in amino acids: CASSQRTGARVKQFF. The CDR3 DNA reads TGCGCCAGCAGCCAAAGGACAGGGGCCCGGGTAAAGCAGTTCTTC.

V is TRBV10-3 and J is TRBJ2-7, with TRBD1 identical over 9 bases. The germline CDR1 and CDR2 sequences are ENHRY and SYGVKD. Unmatched junction bases numbered 4, after V lost 4 bases and J lost 3 bases. This CDR3 is built from 14 residues. Written as DNA, the CDR3 is TGTGCCATCAGTGGCACGGGACAGGGCTACGAGCAGTACTTC. It is translated as CAISGTGQGYEQYF.

On this clone: Compared with germline, one end of the junction differs, possibly owing to a read error. The chain couples TRBV19 to TRBJ2-6; D might be TRBD2 (6 bases). CDR3 length: 12 residues. The germline V gene has CDR1 LNHDA and CDR2 SQIVND (reference sequence). The CDR3 region is CPRDSGANVLTF. In DNA, the CDR3 is TGCCCCAGGGACTCGGGGGCCAACGTCCTGACTTTC.

V usage is TRBV4-1 and J usage is TRBJ2-5; TRBD1 might be the D (7 bases). Germline CDR1 and CDR2: MGHRA and YSYEKL. V gave up 5 bases and J gave up 5 bases, with 18 bases separating them. The CDR3 totals 15 residues. The CDR3 sequence is CASSSGSSRGETQYF. CDR3 DNA: TGCGCCAGCAGCTCCGGGAGTAGCAGGGGGGAGACCCAGTACTTC.

In this sample, this clone turned up once. The chain uses TRBV29-1 and TRBJ1-1, with D tentatively TRBD1 (6 bases). CDR1 is SQVTM, CDR2 ANQGSEA, per germline. The ends were cut back, 7 bases at V and 4 bases at J, with 16 bases in the middle. The CDR3 runs 13 residues. In DNA form, the CDR3 reads TGCAGCGCCCCCGTTAGGGGGAGCACTGAAGCTTTCTTT. It specifies CSAPVRGSTEAFF.